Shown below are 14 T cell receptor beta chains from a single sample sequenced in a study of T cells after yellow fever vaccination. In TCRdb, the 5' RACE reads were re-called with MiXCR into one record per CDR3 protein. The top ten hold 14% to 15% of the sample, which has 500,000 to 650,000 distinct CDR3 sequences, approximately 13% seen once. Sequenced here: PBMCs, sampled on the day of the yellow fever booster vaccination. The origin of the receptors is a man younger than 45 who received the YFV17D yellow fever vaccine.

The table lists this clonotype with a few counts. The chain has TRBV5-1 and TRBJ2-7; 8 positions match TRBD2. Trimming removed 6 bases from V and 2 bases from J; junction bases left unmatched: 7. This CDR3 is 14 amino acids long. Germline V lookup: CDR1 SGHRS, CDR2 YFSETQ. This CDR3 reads CASTREGRTYEQYF. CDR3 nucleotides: TGCGCCAGCACCCGGGAGGGCAGGACCTACGAGCAGTACTTC.

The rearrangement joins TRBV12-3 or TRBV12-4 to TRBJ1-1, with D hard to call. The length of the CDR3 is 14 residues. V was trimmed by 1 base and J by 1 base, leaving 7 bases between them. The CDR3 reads CASSLVGSNTEAFF. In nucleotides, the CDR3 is TGTGCCAGCAGTTTAGTAGGCTCGAACACTGAAGCTTTCTTT.

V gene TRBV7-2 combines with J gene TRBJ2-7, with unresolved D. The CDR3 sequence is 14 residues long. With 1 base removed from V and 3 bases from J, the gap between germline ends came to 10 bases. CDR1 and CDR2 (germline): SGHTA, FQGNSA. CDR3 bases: TGTGCCAGCAGCTTAGATGGGCAGTTCTACGAGCAGTACTTC. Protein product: CASSLDGQFYEQYF.

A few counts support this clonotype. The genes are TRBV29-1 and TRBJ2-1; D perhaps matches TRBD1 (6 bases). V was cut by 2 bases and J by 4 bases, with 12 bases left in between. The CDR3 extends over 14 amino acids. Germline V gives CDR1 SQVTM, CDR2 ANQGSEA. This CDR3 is CSVEFTGRYNEQFF. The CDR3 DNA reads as TGCAGCGTTGAATTTACAGGGAGATACAATGAGCAGTTCTTC.

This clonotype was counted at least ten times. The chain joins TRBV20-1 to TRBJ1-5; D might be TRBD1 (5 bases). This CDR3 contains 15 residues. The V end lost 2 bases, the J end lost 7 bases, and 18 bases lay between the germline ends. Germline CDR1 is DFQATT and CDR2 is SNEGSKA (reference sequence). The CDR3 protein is CSARNQRQLGQPQHF. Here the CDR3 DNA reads TGCAGTGCTAGAAATCAGAGACAGTTGGGACAGCCCCAGCATTTT.

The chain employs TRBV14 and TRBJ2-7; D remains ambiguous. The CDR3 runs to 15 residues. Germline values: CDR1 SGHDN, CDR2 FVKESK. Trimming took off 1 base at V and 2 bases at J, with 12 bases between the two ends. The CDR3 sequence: CASSQVPGFPYEQYF. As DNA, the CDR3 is TGTGCCAGCAGCCAAGTTCCCGGGTTCCCCTACGAGCAGTACTTC. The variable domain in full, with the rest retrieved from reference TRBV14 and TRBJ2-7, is EAGVTQFPSHSVIEKGQTVTLRCDPISGHDNLYWYRRVMGKEIKFLLHFVKESKQDESGMPNNRFLAERTGGTYSTLKVQPAELEDSGVYFCASSQVPGFPYEQYFGPGTRLTVT.

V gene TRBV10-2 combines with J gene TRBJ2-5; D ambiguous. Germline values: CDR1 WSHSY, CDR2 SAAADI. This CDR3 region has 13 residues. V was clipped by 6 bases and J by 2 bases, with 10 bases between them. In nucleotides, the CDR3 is TGCGCCAGCAGCTTCAGCGCGCAAGAGACCCAGTACTTC. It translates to CASSFSAQETQYF.

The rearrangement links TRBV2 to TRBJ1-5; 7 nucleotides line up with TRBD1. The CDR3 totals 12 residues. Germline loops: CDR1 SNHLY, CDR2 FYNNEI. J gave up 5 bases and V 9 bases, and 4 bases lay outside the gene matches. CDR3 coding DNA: TGTGCCAGTGGACAGGCTGATCAGCCCCAGCATTTT. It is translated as CASGQADQPQHF. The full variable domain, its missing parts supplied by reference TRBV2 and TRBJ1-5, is EPEVTQTPSHQVTQMGQEVILRCVPISNHLYFYWYRQILGQKVEFLVSFYNNEISEKSEIFDDQFSVERPDGSNFTLKIRSTKLEDSAMYFCASGQADQPQHFGDGTRLSIL.

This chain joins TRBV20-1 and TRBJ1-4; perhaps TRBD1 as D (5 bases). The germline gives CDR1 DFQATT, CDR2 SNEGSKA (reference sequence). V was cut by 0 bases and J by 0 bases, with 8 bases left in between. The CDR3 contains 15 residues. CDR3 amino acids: CSAREGRATNEKLFF. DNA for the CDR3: TGCAGTGCTAGAGAGGGGCGAGCAACTAATGAAAAACTGTTTTTT.

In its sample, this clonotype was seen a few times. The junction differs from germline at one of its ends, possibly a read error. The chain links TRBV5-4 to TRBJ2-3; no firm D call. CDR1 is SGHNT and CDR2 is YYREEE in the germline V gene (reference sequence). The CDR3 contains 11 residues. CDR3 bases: TGTGCCAGCAGGTTGGGTGATACGCAGTATTTT. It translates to CASRLGDTQYF.

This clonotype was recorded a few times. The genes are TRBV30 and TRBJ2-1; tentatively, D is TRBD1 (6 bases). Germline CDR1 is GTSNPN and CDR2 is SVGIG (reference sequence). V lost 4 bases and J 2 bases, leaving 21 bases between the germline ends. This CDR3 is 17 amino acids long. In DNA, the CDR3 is TGTGCCTGGACCCGAGGGGGTTTTCAGCGGCCCTACAATGAGCAGTTCTTC. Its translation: CAWTRGGFQRPYNEQFF.

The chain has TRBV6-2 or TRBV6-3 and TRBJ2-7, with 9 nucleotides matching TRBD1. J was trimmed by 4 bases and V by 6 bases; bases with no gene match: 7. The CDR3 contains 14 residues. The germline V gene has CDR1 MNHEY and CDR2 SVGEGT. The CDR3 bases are TGTGCCAGCAGGCCCGGGACAGGGACTTACGAGCAGTACTTC. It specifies CASRPGTGTYEQYF.

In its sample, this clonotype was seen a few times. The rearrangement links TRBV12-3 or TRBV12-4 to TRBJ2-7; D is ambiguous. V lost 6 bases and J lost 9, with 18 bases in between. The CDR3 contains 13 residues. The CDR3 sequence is CASSPHLMVGQYF. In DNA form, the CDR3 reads TGTGCCAGCAGCCCTCATTTAATGGTTGGGCAGTACTTC.

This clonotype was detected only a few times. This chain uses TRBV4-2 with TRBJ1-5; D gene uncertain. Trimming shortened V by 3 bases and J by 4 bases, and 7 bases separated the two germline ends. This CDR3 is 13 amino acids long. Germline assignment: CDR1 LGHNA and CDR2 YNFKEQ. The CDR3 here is CASSQFRNQPQHF. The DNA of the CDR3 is TGTGCCAGCAGCCAGTTCAGGAATCAGCCCCAGCATTTT.